The 28 T cell receptor beta chains below all came from one sample that was sequenced in a study of shared clonotypes between healthy human individuals. Profiling relied on immunoSEQ multiplex PCR, and the TCRdb table lists in-frame clones only, not all of them. Here the sample spans 2 million to 2.5 million clones, approximately 95% being singletons. Sequencing used naive CD4+ T cells from PBMCs. Subset meaning: CD45RA+ positively selected. All receptors come from a man aged 18 to 35 in good health. Some clones in this sample may be carry-over from other donors' samples.

The genes are TRBV5-1 and TRBJ1-1; perhaps TRBD1 as D (5 bases). Germline V lookup: CDR1 SGHRS, CDR2 YFSETQ. The CDR3 spans 13 residues. V dropped 0 bases and J dropped 11 bases, with 14 bases sitting between them. CDR3 sequence (DNA): TGCGCCAGCAGCTTGGAGGGGACCCTTGGGGCTTTCTTT. Its translation: CASSLEGTLGAFF.

This chain connects TRBV2 to TRBJ2-3; no clear D. The CDR3 has 15 amino acids. Germline V lookup: CDR1 SNHLY, CDR2 FYNNEI. The V and J ends lost 4 bases and 2 bases respectively, with 13 bases between them. Here the CDR3 reads CASSVWGTSTDTQYF. In nucleotides, the CDR3 is TGTGCCAGCAGTGTATGGGGTACATCCACAGATACGCAGTATTTT.

J is TRBJ2-1 and V is TRBV29-1; 7 bases align to TRBD2. V dropped 4 bases and J dropped 8; count of bases not matched to a gene: 17. This CDR3 spans 16 amino acids. Looked up from germline, CDR1 is SQVTM and CDR2 is ANQGSEA. CDR3 loop: CSVGKGKRELPDEQFF. The CDR3 nucleotides are TGCAGCGTTGGGAAGGGGAAGCGGGAACTCCCCGATGAGCAGTTCTTC.

The gene calls are TRBV5-8 and TRBJ1-5; D is possibly TRBD1 (5 bases). The CDR3 is made up of 13 amino acids. Germline-derived CDR1 and CDR2 are SGHTS and YDEGEE. Trimming took off 7 bases at V and 4 bases at J, with 12 bases between the two ends. DNA for the CDR3: TGTGCCAGCTCGCAGGGACCAAATCAGCCCCAGCATTTT. It codes for CASSQGPNQPQHF.

The chain joins TRBV28 to TRBJ2-7, with D possibly TRBD2 on 5 matching bases. V was pared by 1 base and J by 0 bases, with 13 bases between. In germline, CDR1 is MDHEN, CDR2 SYDVKM. The CDR3 consists of 16 residues. In nucleotides, the CDR3 is TGTGCCAGCAGTTTATTCGGCCTCGAGGGCTCCTACGAGCAGTACTTC. Amino acids: CASSLFGLEGSYEQYF. Variable domain in full (rest from reference TRBV28 and TRBJ2-7): DVKVTQSSRYLVKRTGEKVFLECVQDMDHENMFWYRQDPGLGLRLIYFSYDVKMKEKGDIPEGYSVSREKKERFSLILESASTNQTSMYLCASSLFGLEGSYEQYFGPGTRLTVT.

The chain employs TRBV18 and TRBJ2-6; weak D call: TRBD1 (6 bases). The CDR3 is 16 amino acids. The V gene's germline CDR1 is KGHSH and CDR2 LQKENI. V lost 3 bases, J lost 2 bases, and 11 bases lay in between. CDR3: CASSPLTGTGANVLTF. The CDR3, as DNA: TGTGCCAGCTCACCTCTTACAGGGACTGGGGCCAACGTCCTGACTTTC.

The chain recombines TRBV13 with TRBJ2-3, with D unresolved. The germline gives CDR1 PRHDT, CDR2 FYEKMQ (reference sequence). This CDR3 is 14 amino acids long. Trimming stripped 4 bases from V and 3 bases from J, with 11 bases between. CDR3 sequence (DNA): TGTGCCAGCAGCTCCACCCGTGGGACAGATACGCAGTATTTT. It is translated as CASSSTRGTDTQYF. Looking up the rest from reference TRBV13 and TRBJ2-3 gives the full variable domain: AAGVIQSPRHLIKEKRETATLKCYPIPRHDTVYWYQQGPGQDPQFLISFYEKMQSDKGSIPDRFSAQQFSDYHSELNMSSLELGDSALYFCASSSTRGTDTQYFGPGTRLTVL.

The chain employs TRBV2 and TRBJ2-3; the D gene is possibly TRBD2 (5 bases). Trimming pared 6 bases from V and 1 base from J, leaving 14 bases between. The CDR3 totals 15 residues. Looked up from germline, CDR1 is SNHLY and CDR2 is FYNNEI. The CDR3 loop is CASSVGLRGTDTQYF. CDR3 coding DNA: TGTGCCAGCAGCGTCGGACTGCGCGGCACAGATACGCAGTATTTT.

The J gene is TRBJ2-1, the V gene TRBV7-8, with D possibly being TRBD1 (7 bases). In germline, CDR1 is SGHVS, CDR2 FQNEAQ. With 7 bases removed from V and 7 bases from J, the gap between germline ends came to 23 bases. There are 16 residues in the CDR3. The CDR3 DNA reads as TGTGCCAGCACAGGATTCAGGGGGAGGAGGGGGAATGAGCAGTTCTTC. It specifies CASTGFRGRRGNEQFF.

This chain links TRBV5-4 with TRBJ2-2, with D maybe TRBD1 (5 bases). This CDR3 is built from 15 residues. Per germline, CDR1 SGHNT and CDR2 YYREEE (reference sequence). V was clipped by 3 bases and J by 6 bases, with 15 bases between them. CDR3 DNA sequence: TGTGCCAGCAGCTCAGGGAATTTAGCCCCCGGGGAGCTGTTTTTT. Translated: CASSSGNLAPGELFF.

The V call is TRBV30, the J call TRBJ2-1, with a weak D call TRBD1 (5 bases). The CDR3 has 15 amino acids. The ends were cut back, 3 bases at V and 0 bases at J, with 12 bases in the middle. Germline assignment: CDR1 GTSNPN and CDR2 SVGIG (reference sequence). The CDR3 loop is CAWSSTESSYNEQFF. CDR3 nucleotide sequence: TGTGCCTGGAGCTCGACAGAAAGCTCCTACAATGAGCAGTTCTTC.

Details on this clone: The identical CDR3 is also encoded by other nucleotide sequences in the sample. The J gene is TRBJ2-5, the V gene TRBV18; D is uncertain. V was clipped by 3 bases and J by 4 bases, with 9 bases between them. The CDR3 has 13 amino acids. Germline CDR1 KGHSH, CDR2 LQKENI. The CDR3 spells CASSPASGETQYF. In nucleotides, the CDR3 is TGTGCCAGCTCACCCGCTTCGGGAGAGACCCAGTACTTC.

The chain employs TRBV7-9 and TRBJ2-7; D not certain. This CDR3 is 15 amino acids long. CDR1 is SEHNR, CDR2 FQNEAQ, per germline (reference sequence). Between the trimmed V and J ends, which lost 4 bases and 4 bases, there was a span of 17 bases. DNA for the CDR3: TGTGCCAGCAGCTCTATTCCATTGGCAGGTTACGAGCAGTACTTC. Translated: CASSSIPLAGYEQYF.

Note on this clone: At one end the junction does not follow the germline gene, possibly because of a read error. The V gene is TRBV7-2, the J gene TRBJ1-1; TRBD1 matches 8 bases. Germline V gives CDR1 SGHTA, CDR2 FQGNSA. CDR3 size: 15 residues. As DNA, the CDR3 is TGTGCCAGCAGCTTAACCCGGGACAGGAACGCTGAAGCTTTCTTT. This codes for CASSLTRDRNAEAFF.

About this clone: The DNA is omitted, as the CDR3 cannot be located on it reliably, and the CDR3 follows TCRdb's listing. This CDR3 reads CASSPFWRGETQYF. The gene calls are TRBV4-3 and TRBJ2-5; the D segment call TRBD2 is taken from the table without a DNA check. The CDR3 contains 14 residues when both ends are counted. In germline, CDR1 is LGHNA, CDR2 YSLEER.

This clone has only one observation. The chain links TRBV29-1 to TRBJ1-1; 7 bases agree with TRBD1. V was clipped by 3 bases and J by 3 bases; unmatched bases: 13. The CDR3 extends over 16 amino acids. Germline assignment: CDR1 SQVTM and CDR2 ANQGSEA. The DNA of the CDR3 is TGCAGCGTTGACCCGGGAGAGACAGGGCGGTACACTGAAGCTTTCTTT. This gives the protein CSVDPGETGRYTEAFF.

V and J are TRBV7-9 and TRBJ2-5; 8 bases are a match to TRBD2. The germline gives CDR1 SEHNR, CDR2 FQNEAQ (reference sequence). The ends lost 5 bases at V and 2 bases at J; junction bases unmatched: 16. CDR3 length equals 18 residues. The CDR3 sequence is CASSPIYGREVPQETQYF. The CDR3 DNA reads as TGTGCCAGCAGCCCAATTTACGGGCGGGAGGTCCCACAAGAGACCCAGTACTTC.

The chain uses TRBV5-1 and TRBJ2-1; 8 positions agree with TRBD1. The CDR3 runs to 15 residues. Germline lookup yields CDR1 SGHRS and CDR2 YFSETQ. With V trimmed by 5 bases and J by 9 bases, 13 bases remained unmatched. CDR3 DNA sequence: TGCGCCAGCAGACCGACAGGGGAATCAAGGGGTGAGCAGTTCTTC. This encodes CASRPTGESRGEQFF. Variable domain in full (rest from reference TRBV5-1 and TRBJ2-1): KAGVTQTPRYLIKTRGQQVTLSCSPISGHRSVSWYQQTPGQGLQFLFEYFSETQRNKGNFPGRFSGRQFSNSRSEMNVSTLELGDSALYLCASRPTGESRGEQFFGPGTRLTVL.

The genes are TRBV9 and TRBJ2-7, with D possibly being TRBD2 (6 bases). The V end lost 0 bases, the J end lost 2 bases, and 12 bases lay between the germline ends. Germline V gene sequence: CDR1 SGDLS, CDR2 YYNGEE. The CDR3 spans 15 residues. CDR3 sequence reads: CASSVASGLTYEQYF. CDR3 DNA: TGTGCCAGCAGCGTAGCAAGCGGGCTGACCTACGAGCAGTACTTC. The full variable domain, in which reference TRBV9 and TRBJ2-7 provide the parts outside the CDR3, is DSGVTQTPKHLITATGQRVTLRCSPRSGDLSVYWYQQSLDQGLQFLIQYYNGEERAKGNILERFSAQQFPDLHSELNLSSLELGDSALYFCASSVASGLTYEQYFGPGTRLTVT.

The chain uses TRBV11-3 and TRBJ2-2; 12 nucleotides agree with TRBD1. CDR3 length: 18 residues. Per the germline V gene, CDR1 is SGHNT and CDR2 is YENEEA. With V trimmed by 1 base and J by 4 bases, 7 bases remained unmatched. Here the CDR3 reads CASSLVRDRGRATGELFF. CDR3 coding DNA: TGTGCCAGCAGCTTAGTACGGGACAGGGGGCGGGCCACCGGGGAGCTGTTTTTT.

This clone was detected only once. The rearrangement links TRBV2 to TRBJ2-5; 11 bases are shared with TRBD2. The CDR3 is 17 amino acids. The V gene end was trimmed by 0 bases and the J gene end by 2 bases; junction bases not matched to a gene: 5. Germline CDR1 and CDR2: SNHLY and FYNNEI. The CDR3 spells CASSEASGLAEQETQYF. In DNA form, the CDR3 reads TGTGCCAGCAGTGAAGCCTCGGGACTAGCGGAGCAAGAGACCCAGTACTTC.

This rearrangement joins TRBV5-1 to TRBJ1-1, with D possibly TRBD1 on 6 matching bases. V shed 5 bases and J shed 3 bases, with 17 bases lying between them. The CDR3 covers 15 residues. Germline V CDR1 and CDR2: SGHRS, YFSETQ. CDR3 in DNA: TGCGCCAGCAGTTCTGACAGGCTGGGGTACACTGAAGCTTTCTTT. Translating gives CASSSDRLGYTEAFF.

The J gene is TRBJ1-4, the V gene TRBV19; possible D gene TRBD1, 5 bases. This CDR3 comprises 14 residues. Between the trimmed V and J ends, which lost 3 bases and 6 bases, there was a span of 11 bases. Germline V gives CDR1 LNHDA, CDR2 SQIVND (reference sequence). The CDR3 DNA sequence: TGTGCCAGTAGTATTGGGACCGATTATGAAAAACTGTTTTTT. Its protein is CASSIGTDYEKLFF.

J is TRBJ1-3 and V is TRBV7-2; perhaps TRBD1 as D (5 bases). The CDR3 totals 15 residues. V lost 6 bases to trimming and J lost 8 bases, with 20 bases between them. Germline loops: CDR1 SGHTA, CDR2 FQGNSA. The chain's CDR3 is CASRGPTRDVDTIYF. The CDR3 DNA sequence: TGTGCCAGCAGAGGACCAACCCGGGACGTTGACACCATATATTTT.

The chain recombines TRBV7-2 with TRBJ1-5; D might be TRBD1 (6 bases). Germline loops: CDR1 SGHTA, CDR2 FQGNSA. The V end lost 1 base, the J end lost 3 bases, and 13 bases lay between the germline ends. This CDR3 contains 16 residues. CDR3 nucleotides: TGTGCCAGCAGCTTAGAAGTAGGACAGCTCAATCAGCCCCAGCATTTT. Translated: CASSLEVGQLNQPQHF.

The V call is TRBV10-3, the J call TRBJ1-2; D remains unclear. The CDR3 contains 14 residues. V was clipped by 6 bases and J by 0 bases, with 11 bases between them. CDR1 and CDR2 (germline): ENHRY, SYGVKD. CDR3 sequence reads: CAIRRADANYGYTF. In DNA, the CDR3 is TGTGCCATCAGAAGGGCAGACGCTAACTATGGCTACACCTTC.

This chain joins TRBV30 and TRBJ2-2; 8 bases match TRBD1. The germline V gene encodes CDR1 GTSNPN and CDR2 SVGIG (reference sequence). V shed 3 bases and J 5 bases; nucleotides not matched to a gene: 11. The CDR3 spans 16 residues. The CDR3 is CAWRLTTTGATGELFF. As DNA, the CDR3 is TGTGCCTGGAGACTAACCACGACAGGGGCTACCGGGGAGCTGTTTTTT. Full variable domain (remainder filled in from reference TRBV30 and TRBJ2-2): SQTIHQWPATLVQPVGSPLSLECTVEGTSNPNLYWYRQAAGRGLQLLFYSVGIGQISSEVPQNLSASRPQDRQFILSSKKLLLSDSGFYLCAWRLTTTGATGELFFGEGSRLTVL.

This rearrangement joins TRBV11-2 to TRBJ2-7; D might be TRBD2 (6 bases). V was clipped by 3 bases and J by 4 bases, with 13 bases between them. The CDR3 runs to 14 residues. The germline V gene encodes CDR1 SGHAT and CDR2 FQNNGV. CDR3 region: CASSFTGASYEQYF. DNA for the CDR3: TGTGCCAGCAGCTTTACGGGAGCGTCTTACGAGCAGTACTTC.